This TCR beta chain was captured in a study of CD8 T cells in Susac syndrome. FACS enriched CD8+ TEMRA cells, while bulk CD8+ and CD4+ were negatively isolated. This clonotype has just one count. Random hexamers primed reverse transcription of about 0.5 to 1 ug RNA. TCRdb passed the immunoSEQ multiplex PCR reads through MiXCR, listing each CDR3 protein once. Of a few hundred thousand distinct CDR3 sequences in the sample, about 91% were seen once. The CDR3 totals 14 residues. The ends were cut back, 4 bases at V and 8 bases at J, with 17 bases in the middle. The receptor was isolated from a human donor with multiple sclerosis. The chain recombines TRBV12-3 or TRBV12-4 with TRBJ1-2; D remains ambiguous. Sequenced sample: CD4+ T cells from PBMCs. CDR3 in DNA: TGTGCCAGCAGTTCCTCAAGCAGGCCTTGGGGCTACACCTTC. Amino acid sequence: CASSSSSRPWGYTF.